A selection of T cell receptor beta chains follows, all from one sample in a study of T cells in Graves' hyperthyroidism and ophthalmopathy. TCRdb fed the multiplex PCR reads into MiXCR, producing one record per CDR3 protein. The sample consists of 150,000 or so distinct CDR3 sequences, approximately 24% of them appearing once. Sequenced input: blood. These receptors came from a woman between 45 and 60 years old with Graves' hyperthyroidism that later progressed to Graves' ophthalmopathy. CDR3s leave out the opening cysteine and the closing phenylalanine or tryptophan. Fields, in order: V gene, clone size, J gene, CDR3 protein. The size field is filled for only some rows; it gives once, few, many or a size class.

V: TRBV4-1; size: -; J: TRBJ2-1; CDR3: ASSRVLAGNNEQF
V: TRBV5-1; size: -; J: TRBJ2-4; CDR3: ASSLNDGLAKNIQY
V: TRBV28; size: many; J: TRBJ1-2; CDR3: ASSTGRIIYGYT
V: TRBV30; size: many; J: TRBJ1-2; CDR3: AWSPPQQVYGYT
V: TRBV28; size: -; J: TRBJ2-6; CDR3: ASRDNQPGANVLT
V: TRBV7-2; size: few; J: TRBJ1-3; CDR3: ASSFRTAAGNTIY
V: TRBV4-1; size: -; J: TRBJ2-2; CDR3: ASSQLALAGAGELF
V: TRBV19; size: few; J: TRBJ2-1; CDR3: ASSIAFTQYNEQF
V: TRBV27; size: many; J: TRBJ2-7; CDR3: ASSPYGTSGKGSYEQY
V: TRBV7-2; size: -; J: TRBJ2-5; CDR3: ASSYRPLAGGGETQY
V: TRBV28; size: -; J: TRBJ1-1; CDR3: ASSPNGKKNTEAF
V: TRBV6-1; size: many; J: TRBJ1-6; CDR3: ASTQFDSPLH
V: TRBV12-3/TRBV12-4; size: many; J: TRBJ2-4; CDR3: ASSTPGDRPLAKNIQY
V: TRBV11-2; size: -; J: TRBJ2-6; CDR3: ASSPRGSGANVLT
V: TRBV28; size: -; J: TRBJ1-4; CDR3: ASSSPTKLF
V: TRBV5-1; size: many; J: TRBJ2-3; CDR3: ASSLERPTDTQY
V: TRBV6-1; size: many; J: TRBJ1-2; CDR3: ASGDRFSSYT
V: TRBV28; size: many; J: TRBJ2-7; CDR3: ASSLFATSGRARNEQY
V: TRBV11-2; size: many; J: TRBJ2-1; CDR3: ASSPRTSGVLSEQF
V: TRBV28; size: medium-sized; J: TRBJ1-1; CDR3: ASSFRGGMNTEAF
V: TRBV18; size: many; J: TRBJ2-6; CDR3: ASSPWTGAGSGANVLT
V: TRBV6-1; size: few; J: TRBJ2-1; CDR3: ASSEEKREGDEQF
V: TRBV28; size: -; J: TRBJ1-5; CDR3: ASTGTGGYQPQH
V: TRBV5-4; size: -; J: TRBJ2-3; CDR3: ASSSSGRGGTDTQY
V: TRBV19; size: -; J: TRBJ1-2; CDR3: ASSISGHGYT
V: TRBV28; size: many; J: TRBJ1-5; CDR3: ASSFNQPQH
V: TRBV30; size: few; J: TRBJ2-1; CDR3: AWSWIRGSYNEQF
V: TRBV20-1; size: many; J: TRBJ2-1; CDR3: SARTSGNTYNEQF
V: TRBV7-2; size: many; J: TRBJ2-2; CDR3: ASRPSSGGTGELF
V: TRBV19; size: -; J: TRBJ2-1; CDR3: ASSKAGYNEQF
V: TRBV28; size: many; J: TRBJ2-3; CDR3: ASSLDYRGSDTQY
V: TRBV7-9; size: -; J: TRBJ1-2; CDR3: ASSSNRDNTNYGYT
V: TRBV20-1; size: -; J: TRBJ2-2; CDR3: SAPPTGTTGELF
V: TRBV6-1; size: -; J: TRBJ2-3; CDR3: ASSEASGRPGTQY
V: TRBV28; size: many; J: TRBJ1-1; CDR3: ASSLRRAEAF
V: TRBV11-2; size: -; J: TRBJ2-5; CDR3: ASSLDGPGETQY
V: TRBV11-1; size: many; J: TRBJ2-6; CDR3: ASSPGGTSGANVLT
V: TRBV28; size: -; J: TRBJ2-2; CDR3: ASSLYRLLGGELF
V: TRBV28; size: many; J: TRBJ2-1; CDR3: ASNPLNLVVNEQF
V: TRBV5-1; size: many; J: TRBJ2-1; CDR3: ASSLDGDENEQF
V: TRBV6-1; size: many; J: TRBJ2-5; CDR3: ASSPGLAFETQY
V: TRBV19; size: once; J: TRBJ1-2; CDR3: ASRGQGSYGYT
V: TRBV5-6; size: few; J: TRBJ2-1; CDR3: ASSFVARPYNEQF
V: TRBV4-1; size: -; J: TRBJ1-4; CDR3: ASSQSGRVNEKLF
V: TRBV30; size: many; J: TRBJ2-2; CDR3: AWSVTGTVNTGELF
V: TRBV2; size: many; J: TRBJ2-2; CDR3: ASSVEAYTGELF
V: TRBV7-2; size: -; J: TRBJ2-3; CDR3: ASSPRSGTDTQY
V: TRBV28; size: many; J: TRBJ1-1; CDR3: ASSSQGLRTEAF